This T cell receptor (beta chain) was recorded in a study of cytomegalovirus exposure and HLA in healthy donors. On the study more broadly: Earlier findings included 117 million unique TCR beta sequences obtained from 180 million or so T cells. Findings of the study overall: In a later analysis, common viral pathogens appeared linked to several of the most significant clusters. Most TCR sequences were seen very rarely across donors, but some public TCRs occurred in many.

With 60 Vbeta and 13 Jbeta primers, the PCR was carried out. Clones were read by immunoSEQ multiplex PCR, and TCRdb kept only the in-frame ones, dropping some. This sample has about 140,000 clones, with about 61% found just once. This clone is a singleton in its sample. Its antigen is not identified. The germline V gene has CDR1 SGHRS and CDR2 YFSETQ. CDR3 length: 15 residues. V was cut by 5 bases and J by 3 bases, with 14 bases left in between. Sequenced sample: PBMCs. V gene TRBV5-1 combines with J gene TRBJ2-2; the D gene is possibly TRBD2 (5 bases). The clonotype was recovered from a male donor in good health and CMV-seronegative. Written as DNA, the CDR3 is TGCGCCAGCAGGTTAGGGAGAGTTGACACCGGGGAGCTGTTTTTT. Its protein is CASRLGRVDTGELFF.